One and the same sample provided the 15 T cell receptor beta chains below, sequenced in a study of cytomegalovirus exposure and HLA in healthy donors. The primer mix had 60 Vbeta and 13 Jbeta primers. Sequencing used immunoSEQ multiplex PCR; TCRdb keeps in-frame clones, though not all of them. The sample yields fewer than 200,000 clones, over 60% seen once. The source material was PBMCs. All receptors come from a girl aged 5 to 17 in good health and CMV-seronegative.

The chain combines TRBV18 with TRBJ1-1, with TRBD1 matching over 10 bases. CDR1 is KGHSH, CDR2 LQKENI, per germline. The CDR3 has 17 residues. V lost 3 bases to trimming and J lost 0 bases; unmatched junction nucleotides: 7. CDR3 nucleotides: TGTGCCAGCTCACCGGGGACAGGGGCCGTTATGAACACTGAAGCTTTCTTT. This encodes CASSPGTGAVMNTEAFF.

Concerning this clone itself: The sample contains more than one DNA sequence encoding this CDR3. V usage is TRBV5-1 and J usage is TRBJ2-5; D is unresolved. This CDR3 comprises 12 residues. CDR1 and CDR2 from the germline V gene are SGHRS and YFSETQ. The V end was cut by 0 bases, the J end by 2 bases, with 2 bases between. CDR3 in amino acids: CASSLAQETQYF. In nucleotides, the CDR3 is TGCGCCAGCAGCTTGGCACAAGAGACCCAGTACTTC.

This chain uses TRBV25-1 with TRBJ2-5; a possible D gene is TRBD2 (6 bases). This CDR3 is 13 amino acids long. The germline V and J ends were trimmed by 8 bases and 5 bases, with 15 bases remaining between them. CDR1 and CDR2 from the germline V gene are MGHDK and SYGVNS. As DNA, the CDR3 is TGTGCCAGCCGGCGGGGCATCGGGGAGACCCAGTACTTC. Translated: CASRRGIGETQYF.

About this clone: At one of its ends the junction is not consistent with the germline gene, which may arise from a read error. The CDR3 here is CASRYLEANTGELFF. The CDR3 DNA reads TGTGCCAGCAGATACTTGGAGGCGAACACCGGGGAGCTGTTTTTT. The V and J genes are TRBV6-6 and TRBJ2-2, with TRBD2 as a possible D gene (5 bases). Germline V gene lookup returns CDR1 MNHNY and CDR2 SVGAGI (reference sequence). The CDR3 consists of 15 residues.

The chain recombines TRBV27 with TRBJ1-1; 7 bases align to TRBD1. Germline values: CDR1 MNHEY, CDR2 SMNVEV (reference sequence). CDR3 length: 13 residues. V dropped 4 bases and J dropped 5; count of bases not matched to a gene: 4. CDR3 residues: CASSWTGGTEAFF. The CDR3 coding sequence is TGTGCCAGCAGTTGGACAGGAGGGACTGAAGCTTTCTTT.

The chain recombines TRBV4-1 with TRBJ1-4, with D possibly TRBD1 on 5 matching bases. The CDR3 is 14 residues long. CDR1 is MGHRA and CDR2 is YSYEKL in the germline V gene. With 1 base removed from V and 8 bases from J, the gap between germline ends came to 11 bases. The CDR3 coding sequence is TGCGCCAGCAGCCAAGTTGGGGGAGGAGAAAAACTGTTTTTT. This codes for CASSQVGGGEKLFF.

This chain links TRBV15 with TRBJ2-1; possibly TRBD1 for D (6 bases). Per the germline V gene, CDR1 is LNHNV and CDR2 is YYDKDF (reference sequence). V dropped 7 bases and J dropped 7 bases, with 11 bases sitting between them. CDR3 length: 12 amino acids. The CDR3 DNA is TGTGCCACCACACAGGGAGCGAATGAGCAGTTCTTC. Protein sequence: CATTQGANEQFF.

The chain joins TRBV21-1 to TRBJ2-7; TRBD1 is the table's D call, not checked against the DNA. TRBV21-1 is labeled a pseudogene. The CDR3 runs 17 residues. The CDR3 nucleotides read TGTGCCAGCAGCAAAGCGAGGAGTAGGAACAGGACCTACGAGCAGTACTTC. It yields the protein CASSKARSRNRTYEQYF.

This clone was observed a few times. The rearrangement uses TRBV21-1 and TRBJ2-3; the table's D call, TRBD2, has no DNA check behind it. TRBV21-1 is recorded as a pseudogene. The CDR3 runs to 14 residues. The CDR3 is CASSKGTSTDTQYF. DNA for the CDR3: TGTGCCAGCAGCAAAGGGACTAGCACAGATACGCAGTATTTT.

The CDR3: CASSLGQGITYEQYF. The CDR3 bases are TGTGCCAGCAGCTTAGGACAGGGGATCACCTACGAGCAGTACTTC. The rearrangement links TRBV5-4 to TRBJ2-7; 9 nucleotides match TRBD1. Germline CDR1 SGHNT, CDR2 YYREEE (reference sequence). J was trimmed by 2 bases and V by 2 bases; bases with no gene match: 5. The CDR3 is 15 amino acids.

The chain couples TRBV20-1 to TRBJ1-1; no clear D gene. V lost 1 base and J 10 bases, leaving 10 bases between the germline ends. The CDR3 loop spans 11 amino acids. In germline, CDR1 is DFQATT, CDR2 SNEGSKA (reference sequence). Here the CDR3 reads CSARAAGGAFF. For the CDR3, the DNA is TGCAGTGCTAGAGCGGCGGGAGGAGCTTTCTTT.

The V and J genes are TRBV15 and TRBJ1-5, with D possibly being TRBD1 (5 bases). The germline gives CDR1 LNHNV, CDR2 YYDKDF (reference sequence). The CDR3 length is 16 residues. Trimming removed 7 bases from V and 0 bases from J, with 16 bases in between. The CDR3 DNA follows: TGTGCCACCACAGAGCTCGGGACTGATAGCAATCAGCCCCAGCATTTT. Translation gives CATTELGTDSNQPQHF.

The genes are TRBV5-6 and TRBJ2-7; TRBD2 matches at 7 bases. Per the germline V gene, CDR1 is SGHDT and CDR2 is YYEEEE. CDR3 size: 14 residues. V shed 3 bases, J shed 3 bases, and the junction held 6 bases outside the gene matches. The CDR3 loop is CASSSGTTGYEQYF. CDR3 sequence (DNA): TGTGCCAGCAGCTCCGGGACTACGGGCTACGAGCAGTACTTC.

V is TRBV6-5 and J is TRBJ1-6; the D gene is possibly TRBD1 (5 bases). V was shortened by 10 bases and J by 7 bases, with 14 bases between the two germline ends. The CDR3 consists of 13 residues. Germline values: CDR1 MNHEY, CDR2 SVGAGI. The CDR3 is CATRGRVNSPLHF. The CDR3 nucleotides are TGTGCCACCAGAGGCAGGGTGAATTCACCCCTCCACTTT.

Many counts were recorded for this clone. The V and J genes are TRBV6-5 and TRBJ1-1; D is perhaps TRBD1 (5 bases). The V gene's germline CDR1 is MNHEY and CDR2 SVGAGI. The CDR3 loop spans 13 amino acids. V was cut by 2 bases and J by 6 bases, with 10 bases left in between. The CDR3 region has the DNA TGTGCCAGCAGTTACACAGGATACCCTGAAGCTTTCTTT. It encodes CASSYTGYPEAFF.